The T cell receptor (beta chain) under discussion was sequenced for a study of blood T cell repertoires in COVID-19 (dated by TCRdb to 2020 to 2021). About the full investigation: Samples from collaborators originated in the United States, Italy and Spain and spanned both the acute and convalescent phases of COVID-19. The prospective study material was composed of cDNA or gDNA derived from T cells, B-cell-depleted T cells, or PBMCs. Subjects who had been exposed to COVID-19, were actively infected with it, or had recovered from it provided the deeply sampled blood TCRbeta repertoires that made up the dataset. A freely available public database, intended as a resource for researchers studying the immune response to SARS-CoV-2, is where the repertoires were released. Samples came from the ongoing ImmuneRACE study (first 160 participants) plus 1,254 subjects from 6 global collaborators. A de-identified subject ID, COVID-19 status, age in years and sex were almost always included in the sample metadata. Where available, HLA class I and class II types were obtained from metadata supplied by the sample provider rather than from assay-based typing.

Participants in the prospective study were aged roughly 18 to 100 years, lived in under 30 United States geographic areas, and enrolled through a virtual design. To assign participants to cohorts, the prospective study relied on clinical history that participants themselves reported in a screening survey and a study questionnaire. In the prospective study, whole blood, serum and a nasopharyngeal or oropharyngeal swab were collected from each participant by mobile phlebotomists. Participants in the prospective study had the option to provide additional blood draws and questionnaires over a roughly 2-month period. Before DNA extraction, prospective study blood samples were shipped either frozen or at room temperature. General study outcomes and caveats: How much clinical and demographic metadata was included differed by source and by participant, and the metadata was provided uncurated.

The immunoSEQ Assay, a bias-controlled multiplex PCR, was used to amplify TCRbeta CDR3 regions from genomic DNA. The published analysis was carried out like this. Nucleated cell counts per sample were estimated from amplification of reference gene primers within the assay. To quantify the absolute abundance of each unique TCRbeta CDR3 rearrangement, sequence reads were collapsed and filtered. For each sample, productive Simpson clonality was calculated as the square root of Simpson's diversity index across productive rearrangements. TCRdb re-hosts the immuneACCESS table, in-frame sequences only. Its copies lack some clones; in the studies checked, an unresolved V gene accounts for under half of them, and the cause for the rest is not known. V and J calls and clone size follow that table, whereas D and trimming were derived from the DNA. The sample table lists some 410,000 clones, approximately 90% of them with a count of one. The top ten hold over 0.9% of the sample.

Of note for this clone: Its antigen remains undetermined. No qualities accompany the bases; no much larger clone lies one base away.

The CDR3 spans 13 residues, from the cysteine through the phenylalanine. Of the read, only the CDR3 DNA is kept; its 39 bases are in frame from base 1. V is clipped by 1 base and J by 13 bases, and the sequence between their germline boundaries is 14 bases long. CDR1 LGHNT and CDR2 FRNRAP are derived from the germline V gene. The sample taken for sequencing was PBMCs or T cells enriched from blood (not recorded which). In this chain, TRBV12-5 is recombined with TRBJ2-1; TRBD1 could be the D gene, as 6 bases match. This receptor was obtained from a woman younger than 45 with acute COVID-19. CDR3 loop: CASGLAGVYIQFF. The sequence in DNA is TGTGCTAGTGGTTTGGCAGGGGTCTATATTCAGTTCTTC.